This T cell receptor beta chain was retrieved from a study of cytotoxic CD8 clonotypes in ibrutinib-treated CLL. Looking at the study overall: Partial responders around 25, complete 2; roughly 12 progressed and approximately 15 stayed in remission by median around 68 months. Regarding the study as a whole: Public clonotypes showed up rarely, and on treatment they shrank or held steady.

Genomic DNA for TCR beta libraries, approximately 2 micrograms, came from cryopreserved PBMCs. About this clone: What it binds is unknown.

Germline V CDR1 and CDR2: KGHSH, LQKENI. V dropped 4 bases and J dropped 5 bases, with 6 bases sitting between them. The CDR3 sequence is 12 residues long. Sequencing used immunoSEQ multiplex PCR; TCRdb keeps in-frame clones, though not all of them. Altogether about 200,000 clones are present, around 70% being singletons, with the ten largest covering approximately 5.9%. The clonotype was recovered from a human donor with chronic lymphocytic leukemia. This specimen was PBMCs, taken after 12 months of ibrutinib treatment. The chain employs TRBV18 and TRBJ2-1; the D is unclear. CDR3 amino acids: CASSQINNEQFF. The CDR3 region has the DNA TGTGCCAGCTCACAAATCAACAATGAGCAGTTCTTC.